This T cell receptor (beta chain) was retrieved from a study of post-analysis software for immune sequencing data. About the research overall: Relapsing-remitting, secondary progressive and progressive-relapsing forms of multiple sclerosis all featured among disease courses. Whole-study findings and limits: Five or six TRBV segments were significantly more frequent in patients than in controls. TRBV5-6, TRBV5-1 and TRBV20-1 were among these segments. F measure grouped same-batch samples tightly together. Those with multiple sclerosis, the patient group, showed significantly lower normalized Chao1 diversity than controls.

Each TCR beta cDNA library carried unique molecular identifiers. Each sample of about 0.95 to 10 million input T cells yielded around 500,000 cDNA molecules, so each molecule approximated one T cell. TCRdb independently ran MiXCR on the PCR reads; one entry per CDR3 protein. The sample has about 820,000 distinct CDR3 sequences; approximately 53% are singletons. With respect to this clonotype: Antigen: not known.

With 4 bases removed from V and 1 base from J, the gap between germline ends came to 17 bases. This CDR3 contains 16 residues. Per the germline V gene, CDR1 is SGHAT and CDR2 is FQNNGV. Sequencing was performed on blood. The genes are TRBV11-2 and TRBJ2-7; D possibly corresponds to TRBD2 (6 bases). This receptor was obtained from a girl between 5 and 17 years old with multiple sclerosis. CDR3 residues: CASSSPRGLSSYEQYF. CDR3 in DNA: TGTGCCAGCAGCTCCCCGCGGGGACTGTCGTCCTACGAGCAGTACTTC.